This note documents a single T cell receptor beta chain sequence. This CDR3 region has 15 residues. CDR1 and CDR2 (germline): SGHAT, FQDESV (reference sequence). V was shortened by 5 bases and J by 1 base, with 13 bases between the two germline ends. Across 20 to 25 US areas, participants ranged in age from about 18 to 100 years. Self-reported history from a screening survey and questionnaire set each donor's cohort. Methods used by the authors: Researchers report that nucleated cell counts were estimated from reference gene primer amplification. Repertoires were generated with immunoSEQ multiplex PCR, while TCRdb's copy carries only in-frame clones and drops some. For V, J and clone size, that table is used; D and trimming come from the DNA. The sample carries about 310,000 clones, 87% recorded once. The sample belongs to a study of blood T cell repertoires in COVID-19. The overall study: From T cells, B-cell-depleted T cells, or PBMCs came the material, which was cDNA or gDNA.

This clonotype was obtained from a woman between 18 and 29 years old who had recovered from COVID-19. The rearrangement joins TRBV11-1 to TRBJ2-3, with D possibly matching TRBD2 (5 bases). The sample was PBMCs or T cells enriched from blood (not recorded which). The CDR3 region has the DNA TGTGCCAGCAGCCTCCTAGCTTCTCGCACAGATACGCAGTATTTT. Its translation: CASSLLASRTDTQYF.